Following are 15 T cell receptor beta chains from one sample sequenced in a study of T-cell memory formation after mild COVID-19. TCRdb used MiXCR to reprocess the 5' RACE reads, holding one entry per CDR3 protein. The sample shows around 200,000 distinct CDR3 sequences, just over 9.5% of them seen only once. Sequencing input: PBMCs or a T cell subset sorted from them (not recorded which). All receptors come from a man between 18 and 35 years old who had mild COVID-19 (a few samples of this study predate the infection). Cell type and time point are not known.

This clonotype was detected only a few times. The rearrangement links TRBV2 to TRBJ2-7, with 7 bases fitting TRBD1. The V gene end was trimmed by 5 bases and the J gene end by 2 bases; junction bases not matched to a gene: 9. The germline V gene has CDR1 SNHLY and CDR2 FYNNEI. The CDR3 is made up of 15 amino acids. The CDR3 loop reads CASSWLTDRAYEQYF. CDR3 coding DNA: TGTGCCAGCAGTTGGCTTACCGACAGGGCCTACGAGCAGTACTTC.

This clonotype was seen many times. CDR3 coding DNA: TGTGCCAGCAGTCGAACCGGGACCCAAGGAGAGACCCAGTACTTC. This codes for CASSRTGTQGETQYF. The chain joins TRBV12-3 or TRBV12-4 to TRBJ2-5; D may correspond to TRBD1 or TRBD2 (5 bases each). The CDR3 covers 15 residues. V lost 5 bases to trimming and J lost 4 bases, with 17 bases between them.

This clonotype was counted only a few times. DNA of the CDR3: TGCAGTGCTAGACGCAGGGGGGAGGATAGCAATCAGCCCCAGCATTTT. It encodes CSARRRGEDSNQPQHF. J is TRBJ1-5 and V is TRBV20-1; TRBD1 agrees at 7 bases. Unmatched junction bases numbered 7, after V lost 2 bases and J lost 0 bases. CDR1 is DFQATT and CDR2 is SNEGSKA in the germline V gene (reference sequence). CDR3 length: 16 residues.

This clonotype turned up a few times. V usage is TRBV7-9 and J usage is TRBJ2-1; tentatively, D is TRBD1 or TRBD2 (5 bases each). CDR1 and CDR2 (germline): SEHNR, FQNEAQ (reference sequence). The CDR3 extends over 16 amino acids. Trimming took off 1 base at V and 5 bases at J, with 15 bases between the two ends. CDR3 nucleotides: TGTGCCAGCAGCTTAGGCCAGAATGTGGGACACAATGAGCAGTTCTTC. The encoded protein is CASSLGQNVGHNEQFF.

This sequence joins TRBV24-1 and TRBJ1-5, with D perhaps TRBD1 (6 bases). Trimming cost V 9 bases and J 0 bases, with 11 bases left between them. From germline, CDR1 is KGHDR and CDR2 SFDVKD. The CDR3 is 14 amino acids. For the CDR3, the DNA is TGTGCCACCTCTGGACAGTTTAGCAATCAGCCCCAGCATTTT. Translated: CATSGQFSNQPQHF.

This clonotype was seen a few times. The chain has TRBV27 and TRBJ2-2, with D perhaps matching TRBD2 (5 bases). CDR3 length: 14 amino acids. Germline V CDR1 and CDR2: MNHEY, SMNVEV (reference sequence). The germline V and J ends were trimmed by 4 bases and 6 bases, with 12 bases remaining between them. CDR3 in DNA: TGTGCCAGCAGTTCCCCCTCGAGGGCCGGGGAGCTGTTTTTT. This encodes CASSSPSRAGELFF.

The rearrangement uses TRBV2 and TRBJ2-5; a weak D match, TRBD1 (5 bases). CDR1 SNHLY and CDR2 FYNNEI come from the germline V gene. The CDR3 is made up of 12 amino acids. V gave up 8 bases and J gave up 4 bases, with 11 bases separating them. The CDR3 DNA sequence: TGTGCCAGCGCAAGGGGAACAGAGACCCAGTACTTC. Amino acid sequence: CASARGTETQYF. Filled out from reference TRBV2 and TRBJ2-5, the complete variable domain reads EPEVTQTPSHQVTQMGQEVILRCVPISNHLYFYWYRQILGQKVEFLVSFYNNEISEKSEIFDDQFSVERPDGSNFTLKIRSTKLEDSAMYFCASARGTETQYFGPGTRLLVL.

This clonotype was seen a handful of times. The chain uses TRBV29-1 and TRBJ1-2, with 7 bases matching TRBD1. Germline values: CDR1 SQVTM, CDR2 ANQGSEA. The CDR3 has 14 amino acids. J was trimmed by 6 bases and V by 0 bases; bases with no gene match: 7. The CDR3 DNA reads TGCAGCGTTGAAGATCGGACAGGAGGGGATGGCTACACCTTC. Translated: CSVEDRTGGDGYTF. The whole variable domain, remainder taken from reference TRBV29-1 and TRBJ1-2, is SAVISQKPSRDICQRGTSLTIQCQVDSQVTMMFWYRQQPGQSLTLIATANQGSEATYESGFVIDKFPISRPNLTFSTLTVSNMSPEDSSIYLCSVEDRTGGDGYTFGSGTRLTVV.

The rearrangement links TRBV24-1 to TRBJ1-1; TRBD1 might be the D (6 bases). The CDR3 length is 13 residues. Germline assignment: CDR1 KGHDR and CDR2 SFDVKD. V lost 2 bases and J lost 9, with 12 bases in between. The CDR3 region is CATSDSPGHKAFF. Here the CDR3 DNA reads TGTGCCACCAGTGATTCTCCGGGACATAAAGCTTTCTTT.

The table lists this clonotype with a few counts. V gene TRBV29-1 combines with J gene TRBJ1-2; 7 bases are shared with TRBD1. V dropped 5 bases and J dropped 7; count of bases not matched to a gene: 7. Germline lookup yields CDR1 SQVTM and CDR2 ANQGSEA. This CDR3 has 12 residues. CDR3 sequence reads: CSVSSGGGGYTF. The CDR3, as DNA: TGCAGCGTTTCCTCAGGGGGTGGTGGCTACACCTTC.

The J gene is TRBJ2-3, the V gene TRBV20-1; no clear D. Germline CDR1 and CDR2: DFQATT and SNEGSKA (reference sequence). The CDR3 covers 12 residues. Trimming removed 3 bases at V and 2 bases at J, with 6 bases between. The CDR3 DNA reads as TGCAGTGCTAGTTTCGCCACAGATACGCAGTATTTT. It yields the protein CSASFATDTQYF.

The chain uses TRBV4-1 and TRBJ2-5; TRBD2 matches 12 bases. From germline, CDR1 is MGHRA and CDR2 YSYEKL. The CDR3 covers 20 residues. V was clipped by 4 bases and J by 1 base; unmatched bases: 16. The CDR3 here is CASSPVPGLAGGPVQETQYF. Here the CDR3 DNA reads TGCGCCAGCAGCCCGGTTCCGGGGCTAGCGGGGGGGCCCGTCCAAGAGACCCAGTACTTC.

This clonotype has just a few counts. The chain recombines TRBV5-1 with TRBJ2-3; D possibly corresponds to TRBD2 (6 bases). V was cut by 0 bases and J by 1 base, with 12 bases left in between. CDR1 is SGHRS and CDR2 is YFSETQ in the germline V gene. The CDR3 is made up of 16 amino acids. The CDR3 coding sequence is TGCGCCAGCAGCTTGGCCTACGGCGGGGGCACAGATACGCAGTATTTT. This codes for CASSLAYGGGTDTQYF.

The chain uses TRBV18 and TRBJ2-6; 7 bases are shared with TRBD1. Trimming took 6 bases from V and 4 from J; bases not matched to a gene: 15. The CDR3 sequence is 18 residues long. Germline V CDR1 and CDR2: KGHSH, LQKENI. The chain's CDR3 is CASSPNRPQGTGANVLTF. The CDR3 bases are TGTGCCAGCTCGCCCAATCGGCCACAGGGGACCGGGGCCAACGTCCTGACTTTC.

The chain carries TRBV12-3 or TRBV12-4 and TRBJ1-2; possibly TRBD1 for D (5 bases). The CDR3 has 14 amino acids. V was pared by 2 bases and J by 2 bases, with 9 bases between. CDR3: CASSLSGTNYGYTF. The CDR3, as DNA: TGTGCCAGCAGTTTATCGGGGACGAACTATGGCTACACCTTC.